Sequencing of this T cell receptor (beta chain) was carried out in a study of blood T cell repertoires in COVID-19 (dated by TCRdb to the early 2020s). As for the study more broadly: Collaborator samples came from the United States, Italy and Spain and covered acute and convalescent phases of COVID-19. The material from the prospective study consisted of cDNA or gDNA derived from T cells, B-cell-depleted T cells, or PBMCs. Deeply sampled blood TCRbeta repertoires from subjects exposed to, actively infected with, or recovered from COVID-19 were included in the dataset. The repertoires were released in a freely available public database intended as a resource for research on the immune response to SARS-CoV-2. The samples were drawn from two sources: the first 160 participants of the ongoing ImmuneRACE study, and 1,000 to 1,500 subjects contributed by 6 global collaborators. Sample metadata almost always included a de-identified subject ID, COVID-19 status, age in years and sex. HLA class I and class II types, where available, came from metadata supplied by the sample provider rather than from assay-based typing.

About this clone: Its target antigen remains unknown. No much larger clonotype is one base removed from it; base qualities were not supplied.

TCRbeta CDR3 regions were amplified from genomic DNA by means of the immunoSEQ Assay, a bias-controlled multiplex PCR. From the authors' description of their analysis: Within the assay, amplification of reference gene primers was used to estimate how many nucleated cells each sample contained. To quantify the absolute abundance of each unique TCRbeta CDR3 rearrangement, sequence reads were collapsed and filtered. For each sample, productive Simpson clonality was calculated as the square root of Simpson's diversity index over productive rearrangements. Not all clones reach the TCRdb copy of this immuneACCESS table, which keeps in-frame sequences only. Checked studies attribute under half of the gap to unresolved V genes and leave the rest unexplained. The DNA gave D and trimming, while V, J and clone size come from that table. This sample gives tens of thousands of clones in total; 70% to 90% of them show up just once. Around 3.3% of the sample comes from the top ten.

The paper's findings and limits, for the study overall: The quantity of clinical and demographic metadata differed by source and by participant and was supplied without curation.

The CDR3 contains 14 residues, cysteine and phenylalanine counted. CDR3 DNA only is kept here, 42 bases in frame from base 1. V is shortened by 5 bases, J by 7 bases, and the region joining them spans 15 bases. CDR1 and CDR2 are drawn from the germline V gene: ENHRY, SYGVKD. Collaborating institutions collected whole blood in K2EDTA tubes following their own protocols. For TCRbeta analysis, collaborator samples were shipped as frozen whole blood, as isolated PBMCs, or as DNA extracted from either sample type. The chain uses TRBV10-3 and TRBJ1-5, with a weak D call of TRBD1 (6 bases match). The sequence came from a man aged 45 to 65 with acute or convalescent COVID-19. The sample consisted of peripheral blood. The bases are TGTGCCATCAGTAAAAAAGGGGGTGACCAGCCCCAGCATTTT. The resulting protein is CAISKKGGDQPQHF.